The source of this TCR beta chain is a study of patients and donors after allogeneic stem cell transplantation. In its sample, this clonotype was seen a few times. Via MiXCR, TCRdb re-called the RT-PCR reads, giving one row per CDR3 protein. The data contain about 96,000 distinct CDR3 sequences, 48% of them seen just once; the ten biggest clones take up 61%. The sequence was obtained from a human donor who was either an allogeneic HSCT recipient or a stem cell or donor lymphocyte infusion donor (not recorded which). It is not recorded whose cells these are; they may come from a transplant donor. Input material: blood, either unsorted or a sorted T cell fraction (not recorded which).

This CDR3 is CSAWTLEPSGYTF. CDR3 bases: TGCAGTGCTTGGACCCTAGAACCTTCTGGCTACACCTTC. The chain carries TRBV20-1 and TRBJ1-2; D remains ambiguous. This CDR3 region has 13 residues. Trimming removed 5 bases from V and 7 bases from J, with 17 bases in between. Germline CDR1 reads DFQATT; CDR2 reads SNEGSKA (reference sequence).